A single sample is the source of the 27 T cell receptor beta chains below, sequenced in a study of PD-1 blockade in classical Hodgkin lymphoma. Here immunoSEQ multiplex PCR was the method, and the copy in TCRdb shows in-frame clones only, minus some. The table shows roughly 23,000 clones, with 90% to 95% occurring only once. Time point indicated: newly diagnosed, previously untreated cHL patient sample. Negative selection with magnetic separation was used to purify CD4+ T cells from thawed PBMCs. The sequenced sample was CD4+ T cells from blood. The source is a human donor with classical Hodgkin lymphoma.

This clone was seen just once. The chain has TRBV12-5 and TRBJ1-3; possibly TRBD1 for D (5 bases). CDR1 and CDR2 (germline): LGHNT, FRNRAP. Trimming pared 5 bases from V and 1 base from J, leaving 15 bases between. The CDR3 contains 16 residues. CDR3 sequence (DNA): TGTGCTAGTGGTGTAACAAATCAGGGTTCTGGAAACACCATATATTTT. As protein: CASGVTNQGSGNTIYF.

The J gene is TRBJ2-1, the V gene TRBV15, with 12 bases lining up with TRBD2. The CDR3 length is 16 residues. CDR1 is LNHNV, CDR2 YYDKDF, per germline (reference sequence). With 4 bases clipped from V and 7 bases from J, the junction kept 8 bases outside the gene matches. CDR3 DNA sequence: TGTGCCACCAGCAACCTGACTAGCGGGAGACGTAATGAGCAGTTCTTC. The encoded protein is CATSNLTSGRRNEQFF.

The chain joins TRBV7-2 to TRBJ2-3; D is unclear. Trimming stripped 4 bases from V and 6 bases from J, with 8 bases between. The CDR3 consists of 12 residues. Germline CDR1 is SGHTA and CDR2 is FQGNSA. DNA of the CDR3: TGTGCCAGCAGCTACGCTAGTGATACGCAGTATTTT. This translates into CASSYASDTQYF.

The chain couples TRBV7-9 to TRBJ2-7; D might be TRBD2 (5 bases). In germline, CDR1 is SEHNR, CDR2 FQNEAQ (reference sequence). Trimming removed 4 bases from V and 1 base from J, with 8 bases in between. This CDR3 has 13 residues. Here the CDR3 reads CASSSRGSYEQYF. The CDR3 DNA reads as TGTGCCAGCAGCTCCCGGGGTTCCTACGAGCAGTACTTC.

The rearrangement uses TRBV27 and TRBJ2-7; no firm D call. Trimming stripped 5 bases from V and 2 bases from J, with 10 bases between. The CDR3 is 13 residues long. Germline V gene lookup returns CDR1 MNHEY and CDR2 SMNVEV (reference sequence). The CDR3 loop reads CASSHKSTYEQYF. The CDR3 region has the DNA TGTGCCAGCAGTCACAAAAGTACCTACGAGCAGTACTTC.

A few counts support this clone. This sequence joins TRBV9 and TRBJ1-5, with D possibly TRBD1 on 5 matching bases. V was pared by 0 bases and J by 5 bases, with 9 bases between. This CDR3 comprises 14 residues. CDR1 SGDLS and CDR2 YYNGEE come from the germline V gene. CDR3 nucleotide sequence: TGTGCCAGCAGCGTAGCACAGGACCATCAGCCCCAGCATTTT. Its protein is CASSVAQDHQPQHF.

The chain uses TRBV28 and TRBJ2-7; D might be TRBD1 (7 bases). The germline V and J ends were trimmed by 5 bases and 2 bases, with 16 bases remaining between them. The CDR3 is 15 amino acids. CDR1 MDHEN and CDR2 SYDVKM come from the germline V gene. In DNA, the CDR3 is TGTGCCAGCAGTAAAGGCGGGACAGTCACCTACGAGCAGTACTTC. Encoded protein: CASSKGGTVTYEQYF.

The chain links TRBV10-3 to TRBJ1-1, with D perhaps matching TRBD1 (5 bases). The CDR3 length is 12 residues. Deletions cut 10 bases from V and 5 bases from J, with 14 bases between. Looked up from germline, CDR1 is ENHRY and CDR2 is SYGVKD. The DNA for the CDR3 is TGTGCCACCTGGGACGTTCGGACTGAAGCTTTCTTT. As protein: CATWDVRTEAFF.

J is TRBJ1-4 and V is TRBV19; 8 bases are shared with TRBD1. J lost 3 bases, V lost 3 bases, and 6 bases had no gene match. The CDR3 sequence is 16 residues long. Germline loops: CDR1 LNHDA, CDR2 SQIVND (reference sequence). This CDR3 is CASSIGDRGANEKLFF. CDR3 nucleotide sequence: TGTGCCAGTAGTATCGGAGACAGGGGTGCTAATGAAAAACTGTTTTTT. The full variable domain, rest sourced from reference TRBV19 and TRBJ1-4, is DGGITQSPKYLFRKEGQNVTLSCEQNLNHDAMYWYRQDPGQGLRLIYYSQIVNDFQKGDIAEGYSVSREKKESFPLTVTSAQKNPTAFYLCASSIGDRGANEKLFFGSGTQLSVL.

The CDR3 loop is CASSVGAAGGFEQYF. In DNA form, the CDR3 reads TGTGCCAGCAGCGTAGGGGCGGCGGGGGGGTTCGAGCAGTACTTC. The J gene is TRBJ2-7, the V gene TRBV9, with 9 bases aligning to TRBD2. The CDR3 runs to 15 residues. The V gene end was trimmed by 0 bases and the J gene end by 6 bases; junction bases not matched to a gene: 7. CDR1 and CDR2 from the germline V gene are SGDLS and YYNGEE.

This clone appeared a few times. The chain carries TRBV4-2 and TRBJ1-6, with D maybe TRBD1 (5 bases). CDR1 is LGHNA and CDR2 is YNFKEQ in the germline V gene. The CDR3 is 14 residues long. V dropped 1 base and J dropped 14 bases, with 15 bases sitting between them. The DNA of the CDR3 is TGTGCCAGCAGCCAAGGGGGGGAGTCTGTGGCCCTCCACTTT. Protein product: CASSQGGESVALHF.

This chain links TRBV2 with TRBJ2-7; D is perhaps TRBD2 (5 bases). The V gene's germline CDR1 is SNHLY and CDR2 FYNNEI. V shed 10 bases and J shed 6 bases, with 19 bases lying between them. The CDR3 has 13 residues. CDR3 nucleotides: TGTGCCAACTCTAGGAGTCGAGAGGGCGAGCAGTACTTC. This encodes CANSRSREGEQYF.

V and J are TRBV28 and TRBJ1-3, with D hard to call. The V end was cut by 8 bases, the J end by 4 bases, with 12 bases between. Germline V gives CDR1 MDHEN, CDR2 SYDVKM. CDR3 length equals 13 residues. CDR3 sequence: CASRTAGGNTIYF. CDR3 coding DNA: TGTGCCAGCCGCACTGCCGGGGGAAACACCATATATTTT.

This chain connects TRBV5-1 to TRBJ2-2; 7 bases are a match to TRBD1. Germline lookup yields CDR1 SGHRS and CDR2 YFSETQ. Trimming at V came to 5 bases and at J to 0 bases, leaving 16 bases not matched to a gene. This CDR3 comprises 19 residues. CDR3 DNA: TGCGCCAGCAGTCGTCTCCCACCGGGACAGAATCCGAACACCGGGGAGCTGTTTTTT. Translating gives CASSRLPPGQNPNTGELFF.

This chain links TRBV7-9 with TRBJ1-2, with 8 bases fitting TRBD1. J gave up 8 bases and V 3 bases, and 5 bases lay outside the gene matches. Germline CDR1 SEHNR, CDR2 FQNEAQ (reference sequence). There are 13 residues in the CDR3. The chain's CDR3 is CASSLTGVEGYTF. The CDR3, as DNA: TGTGCCAGCAGCTTGACAGGGGTGGAGGGCTACACCTTC.

The chain carries TRBV7-2 and TRBJ2-2; D is ambiguous. Germline lookup yields CDR1 SGHTA and CDR2 FQGNSA. Trimming left V 3 bases short and J 4 bases short, with 6 bases between. This CDR3 has 13 residues. The CDR3 protein is CASSFRFTGELFF. DNA of the CDR3: TGTGCCAGCAGCTTTCGGTTCACCGGGGAGCTGTTTTTT.

The CDR3 region is CASSLFGSTDTQYF. The CDR3 region has the DNA TGTGCCAGCAGCTTGTTTGGGAGCACAGATACGCAGTATTTT. The chain uses TRBV5-4 and TRBJ2-3; D remains unclear. Germline V gene sequence: CDR1 SGHNT, CDR2 YYREEE (reference sequence). The V and J ends lost 1 base and 0 bases respectively, with 6 bases between them. This CDR3 is built from 14 residues. Combining the CDR3 with reference TRBV5-4 and TRBJ2-3 gives the whole variable domain ETGVTQSPTHLIKTRGQQVTLRCSSQSGHNTVSWYQQALGQGPQFIFQYYREEENGRGNFPPRFSGLQFPNYSSELNVNALELDDSALYLCASSLFGSTDTQYFGPGTRLTVL.

The chain combines TRBV27 with TRBJ2-7, with TRBD1 as a possible D gene (6 bases). The CDR3 has 17 amino acids. The V end lost 5 bases, the J end lost 0 bases, and 20 bases lay between the germline ends. CDR1 is MNHEY and CDR2 is SMNVEV in the germline V gene (reference sequence). In DNA form, the CDR3 reads TGTGCCAGCAGTCCGCTAATACAGGGATCCTACTCCTACGAGCAGTACTTC. Its protein is CASSPLIQGSYSYEQYF.

J is TRBJ1-4 and V is TRBV30, with D possibly TRBD1 on 6 matching bases. V lost 2 bases and J lost 8, with 24 bases in between. Germline V lookup: CDR1 GTSNPN, CDR2 SVGIG (reference sequence). The CDR3 covers 17 residues. The CDR3 DNA follows: TGTGCCTGGAGTCCTTCCTTCGACAGGCAGGGGAGCGAAAAACTGTTTTTT. Amino acid sequence: CAWSPSFDRQGSEKLFF. Full variable domain (missing parts from reference TRBV30 and TRBJ1-4): SQTIHQWPATLVQPVGSPLSLECTVEGTSNPNLYWYRQAAGRGLQLLFYSVGIGQISSEVPQNLSASRPQDRQFILSSKKLLLSDSGFYLCAWSPSFDRQGSEKLFFGSGTQLSVL.

The chain is built from TRBV12-5 and TRBJ1-5, with 7 bases lining up with TRBD1. The trim removed 3 bases at V and 3 bases at J, leaving 2 bases unmatched. The CDR3 runs 14 residues. The germline V gene encodes CDR1 LGHNT and CDR2 FRNRAP. This CDR3 is CASGFGTDNQPQHF. CDR3 sequence (DNA): TGTGCTAGTGGTTTTGGGACAGACAATCAGCCCCAGCATTTT.

CDR3 in amino acids: CASSLDPGFSGNTIYF. CDR3 nucleotides: TGCGCCAGCAGCTTAGACCCTGGGTTTTCTGGAAACACCATATATTTT. This chain joins TRBV5-1 and TRBJ1-3; D uncertain. Trimming took 2 bases from V and 1 from J, leaving 13 bases between them. This CDR3 contains 16 residues. Looked up from germline, CDR1 is SGHRS and CDR2 is YFSETQ. The whole variable domain, filled in from reference TRBV5-1 and TRBJ1-3, reads KAGVTQTPRYLIKTRGQQVTLSCSPISGHRSVSWYQQTPGQGLQFLFEYFSETQRNKGNFPGRFSGRQFSNSRSEMNVSTLELGDSALYLCASSLDPGFSGNTIYFGEGSWLTVV.

The V call is TRBV28, the J call TRBJ2-3; a possible D gene is TRBD2 (6 bases). The ends were cut back, 10 bases at V and 0 bases at J, with 20 bases in the middle. Germline-derived CDR1 and CDR2 are MDHEN and SYDVKM. This CDR3 region has 16 residues. CDR3 DNA sequence: TGTGCCACCATGGGAGGTGGCCTACCTAGCACAGATACGCAGTATTTT. Translation gives CATMGGGLPSTDTQYF.

This sequence joins TRBV28 and TRBJ2-7; 9 nucleotides align to TRBD1. The CDR3 spans 11 residues. With 8 bases clipped from V and 6 bases from J, the junction kept 2 bases outside the gene matches. Germline loops: CDR1 MDHEN, CDR2 SYDVKM. The CDR3 nucleotides read TGTGCCAGCGGGGACAGGGCCGAGCAGTACTTC. Its protein is CASGDRAEQYF.

This chain joins TRBV18 and TRBJ2-5; 8 positions match TRBD1. The CDR3 extends over 16 amino acids. Looked up from germline, CDR1 is KGHSH and CDR2 is LQKENI. Trimming took 2 bases from V and 4 from J; bases not matched to a gene: 9. The CDR3 nucleotides are TGTGCCAGCTCACCATTCGTGGACAGGGTCGGAGAGACCCAGTACTTC. Translation gives CASSPFVDRVGETQYF. Using reference TRBV18 and TRBJ2-5 for the parts outside the CDR3, the full variable domain is NAGVMQNPRHLVRRRGQEARLRCSPMKGHSHVYWYRQLPEEGLKFMVYLQKENIIDESGMPKERFSAEFPKEGPSILRIQQVVRGDSAAYFCASSPFVDRVGETQYFGPGTRLLVL.

This clone occurred once. The rearrangement joins TRBV7-3 to TRBJ1-1, with a possible D match to TRBD1 (6 bases). This CDR3 comprises 14 residues. With 1 base removed from V and 5 bases from J, the gap between germline ends came to 11 bases. Germline lookup yields CDR1 SGHTA and CDR2 FQGTGA. The CDR3 spells CASSLNGGGTEAFF. In nucleotides, the CDR3 is TGTGCCAGCAGCTTAAATGGGGGCGGAACTGAAGCTTTCTTT.

The gene calls are TRBV5-1 and TRBJ2-2, with a tentative D call TRBD1 (5 bases). V was shortened by 5 bases and J by 0 bases, with 17 bases between the two germline ends. Germline V lookup: CDR1 SGHRS, CDR2 YFSETQ. CDR3 length equals 17 residues. CDR3 in amino acids: CASSSKSGAANTGELFF. As DNA, the CDR3 is TGCGCCAGCAGTTCCAAGTCTGGGGCCGCGAACACCGGGGAGCTGTTTTTT.

This chain links TRBV6-5 with TRBJ1-1, with D possibly being TRBD1 (5 bases). Trimming took 4 bases from V and 5 from J, leaving 14 bases between them. Looked up from germline, CDR1 is MNHEY and CDR2 is SVGAGI. The CDR3 sequence is 14 residues long. DNA for the CDR3: TGTGCCAGCAGTTTCGGGGGAGGAAAAACTGAAGCTTTCTTT. It encodes CASSFGGGKTEAFF.